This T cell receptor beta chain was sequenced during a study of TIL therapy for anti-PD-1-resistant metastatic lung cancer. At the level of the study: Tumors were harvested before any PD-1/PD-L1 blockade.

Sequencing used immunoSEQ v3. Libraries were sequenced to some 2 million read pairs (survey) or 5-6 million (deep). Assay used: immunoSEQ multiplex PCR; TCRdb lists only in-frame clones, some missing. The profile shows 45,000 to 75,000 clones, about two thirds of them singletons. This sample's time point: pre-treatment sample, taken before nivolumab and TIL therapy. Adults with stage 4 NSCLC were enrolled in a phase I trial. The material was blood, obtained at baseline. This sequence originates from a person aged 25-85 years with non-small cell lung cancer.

The CDR3: CASSLAAGEGNYGYTF. In nucleotides, the CDR3 is TGTGCCAGCAGCTTAGCCGCAGGGGAAGGTAACTATGGCTACACCTTC. The rearrangement uses TRBV11-2 and TRBJ1-2; perhaps TRBD1 as D (6 bases). V shed 1 base and J shed 1 base, with 13 bases lying between them. This CDR3 is built from 16 residues. Germline V gene data show CDR1 as SGHAT and CDR2 as FQNNGV.